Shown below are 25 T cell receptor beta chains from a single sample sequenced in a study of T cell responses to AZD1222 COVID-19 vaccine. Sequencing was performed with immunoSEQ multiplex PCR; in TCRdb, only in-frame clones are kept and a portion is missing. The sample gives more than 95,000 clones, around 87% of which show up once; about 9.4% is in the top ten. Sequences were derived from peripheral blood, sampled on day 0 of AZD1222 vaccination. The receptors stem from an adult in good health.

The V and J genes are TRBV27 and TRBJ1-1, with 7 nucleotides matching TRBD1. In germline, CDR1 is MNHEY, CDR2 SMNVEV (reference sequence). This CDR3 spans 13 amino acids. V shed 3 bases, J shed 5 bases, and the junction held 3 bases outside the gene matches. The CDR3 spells CASSLTGRTEAFF. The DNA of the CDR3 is TGTGCCAGCAGTTTGACAGGGAGGACTGAAGCTTTCTTT.

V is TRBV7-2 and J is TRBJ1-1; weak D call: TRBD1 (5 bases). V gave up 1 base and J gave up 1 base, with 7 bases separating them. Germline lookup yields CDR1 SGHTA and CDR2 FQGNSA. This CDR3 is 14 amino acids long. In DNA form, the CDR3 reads TGTGCCAGCAGCTTAGGAGGGACGAACACTGAAGCTTTCTTT. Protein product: CASSLGGTNTEAFF.

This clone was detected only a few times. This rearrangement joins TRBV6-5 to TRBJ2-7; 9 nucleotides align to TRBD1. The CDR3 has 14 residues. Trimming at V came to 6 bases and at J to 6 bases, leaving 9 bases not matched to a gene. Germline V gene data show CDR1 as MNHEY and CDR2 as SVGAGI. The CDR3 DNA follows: TGTGCCAGCAGGCCACAGGGGGCGTCTGGCGAGCAGTACTTC. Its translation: CASRPQGASGEQYF.

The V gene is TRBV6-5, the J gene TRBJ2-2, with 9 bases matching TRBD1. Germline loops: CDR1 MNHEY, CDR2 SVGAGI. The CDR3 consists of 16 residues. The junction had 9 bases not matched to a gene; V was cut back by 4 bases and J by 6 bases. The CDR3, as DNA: TGTGCCAGCAGTTCCCCTCGACAGGGGGGGGCCGGGGAGCTGTTTTTT. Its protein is CASSSPRQGGAGELFF.

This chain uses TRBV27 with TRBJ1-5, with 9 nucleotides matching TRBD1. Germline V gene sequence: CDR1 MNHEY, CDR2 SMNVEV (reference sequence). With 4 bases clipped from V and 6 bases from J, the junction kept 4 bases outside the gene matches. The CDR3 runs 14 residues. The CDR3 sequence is CASSSGQGLQPQHF. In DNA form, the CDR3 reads TGTGCCAGCAGTTCGGGACAGGGACTTCAGCCCCAGCATTTT.

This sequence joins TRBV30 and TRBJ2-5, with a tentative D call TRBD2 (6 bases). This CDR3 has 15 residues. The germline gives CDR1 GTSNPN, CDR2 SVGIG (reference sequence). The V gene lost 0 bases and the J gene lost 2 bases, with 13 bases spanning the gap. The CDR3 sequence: CAWSVGGGIQETQYF. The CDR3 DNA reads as TGTGCCTGGAGTGTCGGTGGCGGGATACAAGAGACCCAGTACTTC.

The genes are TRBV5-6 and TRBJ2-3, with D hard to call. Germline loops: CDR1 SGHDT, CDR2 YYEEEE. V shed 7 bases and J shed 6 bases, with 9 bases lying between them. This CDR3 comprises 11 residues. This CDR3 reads CASRRRDTQYF. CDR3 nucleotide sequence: TGTGCCAGCCGGCGGCGGGATACGCAGTATTTT.

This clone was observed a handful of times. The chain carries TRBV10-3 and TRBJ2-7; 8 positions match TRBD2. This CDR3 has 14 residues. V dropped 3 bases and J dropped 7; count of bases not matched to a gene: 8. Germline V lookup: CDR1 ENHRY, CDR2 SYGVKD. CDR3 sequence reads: CAISEAGVPEEQYF. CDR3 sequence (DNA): TGTGCCATCAGTGAAGCGGGAGTACCGGAAGAGCAGTACTTC.

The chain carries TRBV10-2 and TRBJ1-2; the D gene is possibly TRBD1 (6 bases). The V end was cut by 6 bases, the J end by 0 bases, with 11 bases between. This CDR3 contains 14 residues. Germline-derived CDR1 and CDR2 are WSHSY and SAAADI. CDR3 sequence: CASRGRGSNYGYTF. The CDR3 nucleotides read TGCGCCAGCAGGGGCAGGGGATCTAACTATGGCTACACCTTC.

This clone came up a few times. The CDR3 DNA follows: TGTGCCTGGAACGGCAGGGGCCTGGCGTATGAGCAGTTCTTC. Its translation: CAWNGRGLAYEQFF. V is TRBV30 and J is TRBJ2-1; possibly TRBD1 for D (6 bases). The V end lost 4 bases, the J end lost 8 bases, and 18 bases lay between the germline ends. Germline loops: CDR1 GTSNPN, CDR2 SVGIG (reference sequence). CDR3 length: 14 amino acids.

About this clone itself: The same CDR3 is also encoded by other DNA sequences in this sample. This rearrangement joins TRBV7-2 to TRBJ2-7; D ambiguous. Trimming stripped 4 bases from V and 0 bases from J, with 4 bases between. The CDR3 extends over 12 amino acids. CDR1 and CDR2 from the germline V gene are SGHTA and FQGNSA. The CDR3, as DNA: TGTGCCAGCAGCTCCAGCTCCTACGAGCAGTACTTC. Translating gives CASSSSSYEQYF.

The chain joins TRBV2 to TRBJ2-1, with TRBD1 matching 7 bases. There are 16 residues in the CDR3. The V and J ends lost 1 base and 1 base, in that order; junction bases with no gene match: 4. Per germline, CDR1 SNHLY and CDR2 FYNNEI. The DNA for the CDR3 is TGTGCCAGCAGTGAAGACAGGGGCACTTCCTACAATGAGCAGTTCTTC. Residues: CASSEDRGTSYNEQFF.

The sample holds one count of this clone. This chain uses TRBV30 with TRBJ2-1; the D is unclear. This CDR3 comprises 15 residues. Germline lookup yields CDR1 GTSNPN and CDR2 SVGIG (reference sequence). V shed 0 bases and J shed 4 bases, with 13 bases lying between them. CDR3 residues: CAWSVPVGLYNEQFF. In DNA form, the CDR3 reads TGTGCCTGGAGTGTACCGGTAGGGTTATACAATGAGCAGTTCTTC.

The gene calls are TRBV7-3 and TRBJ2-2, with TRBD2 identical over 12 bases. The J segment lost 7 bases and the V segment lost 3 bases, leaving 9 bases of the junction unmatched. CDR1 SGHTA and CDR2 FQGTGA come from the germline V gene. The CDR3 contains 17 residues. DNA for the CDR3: TGTGCCAGCAGCTTCCTTCCTACTAGCGGGAGGTTCGGGGAGCTGTTTTTT. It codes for CASSFLPTSGRFGELFF.

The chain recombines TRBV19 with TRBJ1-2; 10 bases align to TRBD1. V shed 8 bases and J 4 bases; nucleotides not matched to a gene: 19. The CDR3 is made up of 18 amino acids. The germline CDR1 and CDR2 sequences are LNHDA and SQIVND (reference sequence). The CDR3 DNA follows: TGTGCCAGTTCCTCCTTGCCTTCCGCCGGGACAGGGGTCTATGGCTACACCTTC. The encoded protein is CASSSLPSAGTGVYGYTF.

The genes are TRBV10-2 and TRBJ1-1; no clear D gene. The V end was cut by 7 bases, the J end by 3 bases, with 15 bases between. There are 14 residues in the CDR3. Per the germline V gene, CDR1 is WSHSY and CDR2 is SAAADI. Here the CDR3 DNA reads TGCGCCAGCAAAATGATGCCCGTAGACACTGAAGCTTTCTTT. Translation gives CASKMMPVDTEAFF.

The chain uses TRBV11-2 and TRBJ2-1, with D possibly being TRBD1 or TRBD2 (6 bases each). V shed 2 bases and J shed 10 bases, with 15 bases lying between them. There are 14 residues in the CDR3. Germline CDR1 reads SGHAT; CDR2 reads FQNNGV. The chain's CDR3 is CASSLPGAREEQFF. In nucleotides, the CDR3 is TGTGCCAGCAGCTTACCGGGGGCCCGGGAAGAGCAGTTCTTC.

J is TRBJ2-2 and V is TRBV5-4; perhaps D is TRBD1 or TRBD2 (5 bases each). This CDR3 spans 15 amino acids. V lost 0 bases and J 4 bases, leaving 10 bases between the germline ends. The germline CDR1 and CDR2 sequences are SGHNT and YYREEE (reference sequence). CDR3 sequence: CASSLGGAGTGELFF. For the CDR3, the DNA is TGTGCCAGCAGCTTGGGAGGGGCCGGCACCGGGGAGCTGTTTTTT.

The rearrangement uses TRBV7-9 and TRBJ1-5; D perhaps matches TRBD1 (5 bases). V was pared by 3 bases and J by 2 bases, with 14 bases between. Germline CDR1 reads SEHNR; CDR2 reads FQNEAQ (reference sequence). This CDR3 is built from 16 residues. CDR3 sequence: CASSLGPLGGNQPQHF. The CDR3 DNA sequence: TGTGCCAGCAGCTTGGGACCTTTGGGGGGCAATCAGCCCCAGCATTTT.

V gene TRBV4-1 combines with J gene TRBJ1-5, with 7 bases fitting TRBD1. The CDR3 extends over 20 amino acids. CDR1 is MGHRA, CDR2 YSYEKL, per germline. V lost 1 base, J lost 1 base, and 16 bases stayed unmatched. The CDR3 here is CASSQVKGARGSASNQPQHF. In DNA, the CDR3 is TGCGCCAGCAGCCAAGTTAAGGGGGCCAGGGGGTCCGCAAGCAATCAGCCCCAGCATTTT.

CDR3 protein: CASRSGGGYTQYF. The CDR3 DNA follows: TGTGCCAGCAGGTCAGGGGGAGGATATACGCAGTATTTT. V gene TRBV7-2 combines with J gene TRBJ2-3, with D tentatively TRBD1 (7 bases). V was trimmed by 6 bases and J by 7 bases, leaving 14 bases between them. CDR1 SGHTA and CDR2 FQGNSA come from the germline V gene. The CDR3 has 13 residues.

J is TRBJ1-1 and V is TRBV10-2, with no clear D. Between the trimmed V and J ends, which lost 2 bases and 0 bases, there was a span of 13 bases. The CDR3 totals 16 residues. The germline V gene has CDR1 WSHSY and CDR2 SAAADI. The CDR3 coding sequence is TGCGCCAGCAGTGAGGACCGCCGGCCCTTGAACACTGAAGCTTTCTTT. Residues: CASSEDRRPLNTEAFF.

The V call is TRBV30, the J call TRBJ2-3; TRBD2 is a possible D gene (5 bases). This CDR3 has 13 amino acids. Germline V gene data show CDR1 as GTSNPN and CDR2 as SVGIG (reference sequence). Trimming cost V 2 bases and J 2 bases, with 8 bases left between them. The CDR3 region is CAWSNGVTDTQYF. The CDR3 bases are TGTGCCTGGAGTAACGGGGTCACAGATACGCAGTATTTT.

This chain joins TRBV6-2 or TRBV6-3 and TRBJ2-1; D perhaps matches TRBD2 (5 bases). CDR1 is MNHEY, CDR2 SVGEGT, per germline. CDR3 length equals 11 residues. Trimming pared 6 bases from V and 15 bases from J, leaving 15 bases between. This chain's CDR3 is CASSHGVVAFF. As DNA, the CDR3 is TGTGCCAGCAGCCACGGGGTTGTAGCGTTCTTC.

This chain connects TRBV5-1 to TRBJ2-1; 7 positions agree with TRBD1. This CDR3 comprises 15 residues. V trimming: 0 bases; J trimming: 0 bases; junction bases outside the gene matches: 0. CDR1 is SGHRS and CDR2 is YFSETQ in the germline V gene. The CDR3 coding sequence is TGCGCCAGCAGCTTGGAGGGGGCCTCCTACAATGAGCAGTTCTTC. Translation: CASSLEGASYNEQFF. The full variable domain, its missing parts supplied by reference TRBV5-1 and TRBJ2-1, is KAGVTQTPRYLIKTRGQQVTLSCSPISGHRSVSWYQQTPGQGLQFLFEYFSETQRNKGNFPGRFSGRQFSNSRSEMNVSTLELGDSALYLCASSLEGASYNEQFFGPGTRLTVL.